The T cell receptor (beta chain) under discussion was sequenced for a study of T-cell memory formation after mild COVID-19. cDNA libraries for TCR alpha and TCR beta, carrying sample barcodes and UMIs, came from 5'RACE with constant-segment primers. One entry per CDR3 protein results from TCRdb running MiXCR on the 5' RACE reads. The repertoire holds hundreds of thousands of distinct CDR3 sequences, approximately 15% seen once, with about 8.1% in the top ten. Study conclusions and caveats: Second-wave clones that peaked on day 37 lacked confirmed SARS-CoV-2 specificity. Among contracting clones, CD4+ were mainly CM/EM and CD8+ enriched in EMRA. The study detected some responding clones in pre-infection memory, suggesting cross-reactive memory joined.

The CDR3 is 13 amino acids. The V gene's germline CDR1 is SGHRS and CDR2 YFSETQ. Trimming shortened V by 5 bases and J by 4 bases, and 10 bases separated the two germline ends. Only a few counts were recorded for this clonotype. The antigen remains unidentified. The chain has TRBV5-1 and TRBJ1-5; D is uncertain. The TCR comes from an adult woman who had mild COVID-19 (a few samples of this study predate the infection). Cell type and time point are not known. Sequencing was performed on PBMCs or a T cell subset sorted from them (not recorded which). CDR3 sequence reads: CASRLQENQPQHF. The CDR3 DNA sequence: TGCGCCAGCAGATTACAAGAGAATCAGCCCCAGCATTTT.